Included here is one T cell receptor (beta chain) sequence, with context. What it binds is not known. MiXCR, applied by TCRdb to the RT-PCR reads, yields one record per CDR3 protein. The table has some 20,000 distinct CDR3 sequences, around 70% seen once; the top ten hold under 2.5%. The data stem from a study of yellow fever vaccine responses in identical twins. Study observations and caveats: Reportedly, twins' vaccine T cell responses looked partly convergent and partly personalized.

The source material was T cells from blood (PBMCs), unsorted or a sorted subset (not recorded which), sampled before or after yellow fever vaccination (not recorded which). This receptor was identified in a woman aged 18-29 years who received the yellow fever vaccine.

Written as DNA, the CDR3 is TGTGCCAGCAGCGCTAGCGGGAGCTCGCAGTATTTT. It encodes CASSASGSSQYF. This rearrangement joins TRBV11-2 to TRBJ2-3; TRBD2 agrees at 10 bases. Trimming cost V 5 bases and J 10 bases; bases outside gene matches: 3. The CDR3 has 12 amino acids. Germline V CDR1 and CDR2: SGHAT, FQNNGV.